The 30 T cell receptor beta chains below were found in one sample sequenced in a study of T cells in tuberculosis. Measured with immunoSEQ multiplex PCR; TCRdb has only the in-frame clones, and not every one. The sample has some 30,000 clones, 85% to 95% seen once; the top ten hold about 7.4%. Sequenced sample: PBMCs. These receptors were taken from a donor aged 10-30 years with latent tuberculosis or without tuberculosis infection. Some clones in this sample may be carry-over from other donors' samples.

The rearrangement uses TRBV5-1 and TRBJ2-1; 7 positions agree with TRBD1. The germline gives CDR1 SGHRS, CDR2 YFSETQ. This CDR3 region has 16 residues. J was trimmed by 5 bases and V by 3 bases; bases with no gene match: 11. The CDR3 nucleotides are TGCGCCAGCAGCTCCGGGACAGCCTTACGGAACAATGAGCAGTTCTTC. Protein sequence: CASSSGTALRNNEQFF.

This chain uses TRBV4-1 with TRBJ1-1, with D possibly being TRBD1 (5 bases). Germline loops: CDR1 MGHRA, CDR2 YSYEKL. The V end lost 0 bases, the J end lost 5 bases, and 13 bases lay between the germline ends. This CDR3 has 15 amino acids. In nucleotides, the CDR3 is TGCGCCAGCAGCCAAGATCAGGGAATTAAGACTGAAGCTTTCTTT. Protein sequence: CASSQDQGIKTEAFF.

The chain links TRBV9 to TRBJ1-1; no clear D. Germline CDR1 and CDR2: SGDLS and YYNGEE. V was shortened by 0 bases and J by 5 bases, with 11 bases between the two germline ends. The CDR3 is made up of 14 amino acids. CDR3 DNA sequence: TGTGCCAGCAGCGTAGGGGTGTCGGGAACTGAAGCTTTCTTT. This sequence encodes CASSVGVSGTEAFF. Complete variable domain (other parts from reference TRBV9 and TRBJ1-1): DSGVTQTPKHLITATGQRVTLRCSPRSGDLSVYWYQQSLDQGLQFLIQYYNGEERAKGNILERFSAQQFPDLHSELNLSSLELGDSALYFCASSVGVSGTEAFFGQGTRLTVV.

The genes are TRBV19 and TRBJ1-2; tentative D call: TRBD1 (5 bases). The germline CDR1 and CDR2 sequences are LNHDA and SQIVND (reference sequence). V lost 3 bases and J 4 bases, leaving 12 bases between the germline ends. This CDR3 is 14 amino acids long. The CDR3 nucleotides read TGTGCCAGTAGTATTGACAGTCGAAGCTATGGCTACACCTTC. This codes for CASSIDSRSYGYTF.

The gene calls are TRBV7-9 and TRBJ2-2; 7 bases match TRBD2. The CDR3 consists of 16 residues. CDR1 is SEHNR and CDR2 is FQNEAQ in the germline V gene (reference sequence). Germline trimming cut 5 bases from V and 1 base from J; bases unmatched to any gene: 7. The CDR3 DNA reads TGTGCCAGCAGCCACGGGAGGAGTGGGAACACCGGGGAGCTGTTTTTT. It translates to CASSHGRSGNTGELFF.

The rearrangement joins TRBV5-1 to TRBJ2-7; the D gene is possibly TRBD2 (6 bases). Germline V gene lookup returns CDR1 SGHRS and CDR2 YFSETQ. This CDR3 region has 14 residues. Between the trimmed V and J ends, which lost 3 bases and 2 bases, there was a span of 12 bases. As DNA, the CDR3 is TGCGCCAGCAGCTCCCGGGACTCCACCTACGAGCAGTACTTC. It translates to CASSSRDSTYEQYF.

The chain joins TRBV5-4 to TRBJ2-7, with 7 positions matching TRBD1. The CDR3 contains 15 residues. J was trimmed by 3 bases and V by 4 bases; bases with no gene match: 10. Germline V gives CDR1 SGHNT, CDR2 YYREEE (reference sequence). CDR3: CASSPSRDSIYEQYF. The CDR3 DNA is TGTGCCAGCAGCCCGAGCCGGGACAGCATCTACGAGCAGTACTTC.

In this sample, this clone turned up a few times. This chain links TRBV6-6 with TRBJ1-2; D may be TRBD1 (5 bases). Between the trimmed V and J ends, which lost 5 bases and 4 bases, there was a span of 14 bases. Germline V gene lookup returns CDR1 MNHNY and CDR2 SVGAGI (reference sequence). The CDR3 sequence is 14 residues long. In DNA form, the CDR3 reads TGTGCCAGCAGTCCTCCAGGGCAGTCCTATGGCTACACCTTC. Its protein is CASSPPGQSYGYTF.

The CDR3 sequence: CASSERDSLSYEQYF. The CDR3 DNA reads TGTGCCAGCAGTGAGAGGGACAGTCTCTCCTACGAGCAGTACTTC. V and J are TRBV6-6 and TRBJ2-7, with 7 bases fitting TRBD1. After removal of 5 bases from V and 0 bases from J, the junction contained 7 bases not matched to a gene. The CDR3 consists of 15 residues. Germline lookup yields CDR1 MNHNY and CDR2 SVGAGI (reference sequence).

CDR3 bases: TGTGCCAGCAGCAAAGCAGGAGGGAGGGGACAGGGGGCCTACGAGCAGTACTTC. Its protein product is CASSKAGGRGQGAYEQYF. This chain links TRBV21-1 with TRBJ2-7; no check of the table's D call, TRBD1, against the DNA was made. TRBV21-1 is a recognized pseudogene. CDR3 length: 18 amino acids.

This chain connects TRBV6-1 to TRBJ1-2; D is undetermined. The V gene lost 2 bases and the J gene lost 8 bases, with 9 bases spanning the gap. Germline CDR1 is MNHNS and CDR2 is SASEGT. The CDR3 is made up of 12 amino acids. The CDR3 DNA sequence: TGTGCCAGCAGTGAAAACAGCAGCGGCTACACCTTC. Protein sequence: CASSENSSGYTF.

This chain uses TRBV15 with TRBJ2-5; D possibly corresponds to TRBD1 (6 bases). Germline CDR1 is LNHNV and CDR2 is YYDKDF (reference sequence). The CDR3 consists of 15 residues. Trimming shortened V by 2 bases and J by 2 bases, and 12 bases separated the two germline ends. CDR3 in amino acids: CATSRTGQLQETQYF. The CDR3 bases are TGTGCCACCAGCAGAACCGGACAGCTTCAAGAGACCCAGTACTTC.

This chain connects TRBV5-8 to TRBJ2-7; tentatively, D is TRBD1 (6 bases). The germline gives CDR1 SGHTS, CDR2 YDEGEE. The length of the CDR3 is 13 residues. The ends were cut back, 4 bases at V and 5 bases at J, with 13 bases in the middle. The DNA for the CDR3 is TGTGCCAGCAGCACACACAGGGAAGACGAGCAGTACTTC. It encodes CASSTHREDEQYF.

This chain connects TRBV19 to TRBJ1-5, with TRBD1 identical over 7 bases. The length of the CDR3 is 17 residues. Germline trimming cut 2 bases from V and 0 bases from J; bases unmatched to any gene: 7. CDR1 and CDR2 (germline): LNHDA, SQIVND (reference sequence). The CDR3 spells CASSIRQGSYSNQPQHF. For the CDR3, the DNA is TGTGCCAGTAGTATAAGACAGGGCTCTTATAGCAATCAGCCCCAGCATTTT.

V gene TRBV7-7 combines with J gene TRBJ2-7; 7 nucleotides agree with TRBD2. Losses at the gene ends were 5 bases for V and 1 base for J; bases not matched to a gene: 11. CDR1 is SSHAT, CDR2 FNYEAQ, per germline (reference sequence). The CDR3 runs 16 residues. The CDR3, as DNA: TGTGCCAGCAGCCCCCCGGGCGCGGGAGTTTCCTACGAGCAGTACTTC. It translates to CASSPPGAGVSYEQYF.

The V and J genes are TRBV5-1 and TRBJ2-5, with D hard to call. Trimming took 1 base from V and 2 from J, leaving 3 bases between them. This CDR3 region has 12 residues. In germline, CDR1 is SGHRS, CDR2 YFSETQ. The CDR3 DNA follows: TGCGCCAGCAGCTTGACACAAGAGACCCAGTACTTC. Amino acids: CASSLTQETQYF.

This clone was recorded once. The chain links TRBV7-6 to TRBJ1-1; the match to TRBD1 covers 7 bases. CDR1 and CDR2 from the germline V gene are SGHVS and FNYEAQ. This CDR3 contains 12 residues. V dropped 4 bases and J dropped 8; count of bases not matched to a gene: 4. CDR3 in amino acids: CASSSQGREAFF. In nucleotides, the CDR3 is TGTGCCAGCAGCTCACAGGGGCGAGAAGCTTTCTTT.

This chain uses TRBV6-1 with TRBJ2-3; D perhaps matches TRBD1 (6 bases). V was clipped by 4 bases and J by 2 bases, with 16 bases between them. The CDR3 has 16 amino acids. Germline lookup yields CDR1 MNHNS and CDR2 SASEGT. In DNA, the CDR3 is TGTGCCAGCAGTGTGCAACAGGGATTCTCCACAGATACGCAGTATTTT. This translates into CASSVQQGFSTDTQYF.

This clone was detected only once. The chain couples TRBV6-5 to TRBJ2-2; D is unclear. V shed 10 bases and J shed 6 bases, with 6 bases lying between them. The germline gives CDR1 MNHEY, CDR2 SVGAGI. The CDR3 is made up of 10 amino acids. In DNA, the CDR3 is TGTGCCACCCTCTCCGGGGAGCTGTTTTTT. The encoded protein is CATLSGELFF.

The chain has TRBV20-1 and TRBJ1-1; D not resolved. In germline, CDR1 is DFQATT, CDR2 SNEGSKA (reference sequence). This CDR3 region has 11 residues. The V end lost 5 bases, the J end lost 1 base, and 5 bases lay between the germline ends. This chain's CDR3 is CSALWNTEAFF. The DNA of the CDR3 is TGCAGTGCTCTTTGGAACACTGAAGCTTTCTTT.

The chain combines TRBV14 with TRBJ1-6; 7 bases map to TRBD1. This CDR3 contains 18 residues. Germline assignment: CDR1 SGHDN and CDR2 FVKESK. The trim removed 4 bases at V and 0 bases at J, leaving 9 bases unmatched. CDR3 protein: CASSPDRAVSSYNSPLHF. The CDR3 DNA reads TGTGCCAGCAGCCCTGACAGGGCCGTTAGCTCCTATAATTCACCCCTCCACTTT. The full variable domain, with the rest looked up from reference TRBV14 and TRBJ1-6, is EAGVTQFPSHSVIEKGQTVTLRCDPISGHDNLYWYRRVMGKEIKFLLHFVKESKQDESGMPNNRFLAERTGGTYSTLKVQPAELEDSGVYFCASSPDRAVSSYNSPLHFGNGTRLTVT.

This clone was picked up one time. The chain joins TRBV11-3 to TRBJ1-1; 9 bases are a match to TRBD1. Germline CDR1 is SGHNT and CDR2 is YENEEA. The CDR3 consists of 13 residues. Trimming at V came to 6 bases and at J to 4 bases, leaving 3 bases not matched to a gene. The CDR3, as DNA: TGTGCCAGCAGTCTGGGACAGGGCACTGAAGCTTTCTTT. Translation gives CASSLGQGTEAFF.

The CDR3 protein is CASSVGTPGTSLRTQYF. CDR3 DNA: TGTGCCAGCAGTGTCGGGACCCCCGGGACTAGCCTGAGAACCCAGTACTTC. The rearrangement joins TRBV6-1 to TRBJ2-5, with 9 bases that match TRBD2. Unmatched junction bases numbered 17, after V lost 4 bases and J lost 8 bases. This CDR3 has 17 residues. Germline CDR1 and CDR2: MNHNS and SASEGT.

The J gene is TRBJ2-1, the V gene TRBV7-6, with 8 bases matching TRBD2. CDR1 is SGHVS, CDR2 FNYEAQ, per germline. This CDR3 contains 15 residues. The V gene end was trimmed by 1 base and the J gene end by 4 bases; junction bases not matched to a gene: 3. CDR3 bases: TGTGCCAGCAGCTTAGAACTAGCGGTTTACAATGAGCAGTTCTTC. This codes for CASSLELAVYNEQFF.

The J gene is TRBJ2-2, the V gene TRBV12-5; 9 nucleotides align to TRBD2. There are 18 residues in the CDR3. V dropped 2 bases and J dropped 4; count of bases not matched to a gene: 11. CDR1 is LGHNT, CDR2 FRNRAP, per germline. CDR3 protein: CASGLRLAGPSLTGELFF. In DNA form, the CDR3 reads TGTGCTAGTGGTTTGCGCCTAGCGGGACCGTCTCTCACCGGGGAGCTGTTTTTT.

The chain recombines TRBV19 with TRBJ1-4; the D gene is possibly TRBD1 (6 bases). This CDR3 is 13 amino acids long. V shed 0 bases and J shed 11 bases, with 10 bases lying between them. Germline V gene sequence: CDR1 LNHDA, CDR2 SQIVND (reference sequence). The DNA for the CDR3 is TGTGCCAGTAGTATAGAGGGGGCAAAGAAACTGTTTTTT. It yields the protein CASSIEGAKKLFF.

The rearrangement uses TRBV30 and TRBJ1-2; D is ambiguous. Trimming took 3 bases from V and 8 from J, leaving 10 bases between them. The CDR3 totals 11 residues. Germline CDR1 GTSNPN, CDR2 SVGIG (reference sequence). The DNA of the CDR3 is TGTGCCTGGAGGGAGATTGCCGGCTACACCTTC. Protein sequence: CAWREIAGYTF.

The chain combines TRBV5-1 with TRBJ1-4, with 7 bases lining up with TRBD1. The CDR3 loop spans 14 amino acids. Germline values: CDR1 SGHRS, CDR2 YFSETQ. Losses at the gene ends were 3 bases for V and 5 bases for J; bases not matched to a gene: 4. CDR3 sequence reads: CASSSSGGNEKLFF. The CDR3 region has the DNA TGCGCCAGCAGCTCCTCAGGGGGGAATGAAAAACTGTTTTTT.

V usage is TRBV2 and J usage is TRBJ1-2, with D possibly being TRBD1 (5 bases). The ends were cut back, 4 bases at V and 2 bases at J, with 17 bases in the middle. Germline V gene lookup returns CDR1 SNHLY and CDR2 FYNNEI. The CDR3 covers 16 residues. DNA of the CDR3: TGTGCCAGCAGTGCAGAATCGGGGGAAGCGAACTATGGCTACACCTTC. Translation gives CASSAESGEANYGYTF.

Here the CDR3 reads CAGTSGQGVHGYTF. CDR3 nucleotides: TGTGCCGGAACCTCGGGACAGGGGGTTCATGGCTACACCTTC. The chain links TRBV7-9 to TRBJ1-2; 11 nucleotides agree with TRBD1. Germline lookup yields CDR1 SEHNR and CDR2 FQNEAQ (reference sequence). Trimming removed 11 bases from V and 6 bases from J; junction bases left unmatched: 11. This CDR3 spans 14 amino acids.